One and the same sample provided the 8 T cell receptor beta chains below, sequenced in a study of blood T cells in healthy people across ages. Alongside a J-beta primer mix, a sample-barcoded 5' primer served in a second PCR lasting about 7 to 12 cycles. TCRdb re-analysed the 5' RACE reads in MiXCR, keeping a single row per CDR3 protein. The sample holds roughly 800,000 distinct CDR3 sequences, about 53% seen once. The sequenced sample was blood. All receptors derive from a man at least 80 years old in good health.

The V call is TRBV2, the J call TRBJ2-7; the D is unclear. The CDR3 extends over 13 amino acids. Trimming took off 7 bases at V and 2 bases at J, with 12 bases between the two ends. Germline CDR1 SNHLY, CDR2 FYNNEI. The chain's CDR3 is CASTPVGTYEQYF. Here the CDR3 DNA reads TGTGCCAGCACGCCCGTAGGTACCTACGAGCAGTACTTC.

In DNA, the CDR3 is TGCAGTGCACCTCGCAGACTAGCTGCTACTAATGAGCAGTTCTTC. Its protein is CSAPRRLAATNEQFF. The V gene is TRBV20-1, the J gene TRBJ2-1; TRBD2 matches 7 bases. From germline, CDR1 is DFQATT and CDR2 SNEGSKA (reference sequence). V lost 6 bases to trimming and J lost 7 bases; unmatched junction nucleotides: 15. This CDR3 spans 15 amino acids.

V gene TRBV3-1 combines with J gene TRBJ2-5; the match to TRBD2 covers 10 bases. Germline values: CDR1 LGHDT, CDR2 YNNKEL (reference sequence). This CDR3 spans 14 amino acids. Unmatched junction bases numbered 4, after V lost 4 bases and J lost 5 bases. In DNA, the CDR3 is TGTGCCAGCAGCCTTGCTAGCGGGAGTGAGACCCAGTACTTC. Its protein is CASSLASGSETQYF.

This clonotype was found once. The chain links TRBV10-3 to TRBJ2-7; 12 bases fit TRBD1. This CDR3 contains 14 residues. J lost 5 bases, V lost 6 bases, and 5 bases had no gene match. Germline V gene data show CDR1 as ENHRY and CDR2 as SYGVKD. The chain's CDR3 is CAIRAGQGANEQYF. Written as DNA, the CDR3 is TGTGCCATCAGAGCGGGACAGGGGGCGAACGAGCAGTACTTC.

The chain employs TRBV6-6 and TRBJ2-7, with 11 bases that match TRBD2. The CDR3 length is 16 residues. The V segment lost 6 bases and the J segment 6 bases; nucleotides outside the gene matches: 13. From germline, CDR1 is MNHNY and CDR2 SVGAGI (reference sequence). Here the CDR3 DNA reads TGTGCCAGCAGGGTACGGATAGCGGGAGGGCCTCTCGAGCAGTACTTC. It yields the protein CASRVRIAGGPLEQYF.

The chain carries TRBV24-1 and TRBJ2-5, with 15 bases identical to TRBD2. J gave up 4 bases and V 2 bases, and 10 bases lay outside the gene matches. The CDR3 sequence is 19 residues long. Germline V gene data show CDR1 as KGHDR and CDR2 as SFDVKD. The CDR3 spells CATSDSGLAGGPTGETQYF. The CDR3 nucleotides read TGTGCCACCAGTGATTCAGGACTAGCGGGAGGGCCTACTGGAGAGACCCAGTACTTC.

Worth noting for this clonotype: One junction end disagrees with the germline gene, perhaps due to a read error. The rearrangement joins TRBV20-1 to TRBJ2-7; no reliable D call. The germline V gene encodes CDR1 DFQATT and CDR2 SNEGSKA (reference sequence). The CDR3 has 11 amino acids. CDR3 sequence: CSAPVIYKQYF. CDR3 DNA sequence: TGCAGTGCCCCAGTAATCTACAAGCAGTACTTC.

This clonotype showed up just a few times. The chain combines TRBV9 with TRBJ1-2; TRBD1 is a possible D gene (5 bases). In germline, CDR1 is SGDLS, CDR2 YYNGEE. Trimming took off 3 bases at V and 7 bases at J, with 19 bases between the two ends. The CDR3 covers 15 residues. The CDR3 nucleotides read TGTGCCAGCAGCGGTCCCTGGGGGGGAGCTGGTGGCTACACCTTC. Its translation: CASSGPWGGAGGYTF.